This T cell receptor (beta chain) was identified during a study of CD8+ T cells in alopecia areata. Study in general: Severity scoring for treated patients was based on the percentage of affected scalp area.

Extraction of RNA preceded its reverse transcription into cDNA, which served as the sequencing template. TCRdb's copy holds only in-frame clones and misses some; the assay was immunoSEQ multiplex PCR. The sample includes 150,000 to 200,000 clones, approximately 61% of them seen just once. The germline gives CDR1 MNHEY, CDR2 SVGAGI. V dropped 5 bases and J dropped 0 bases, with 8 bases sitting between them. The CDR3 has 13 residues. Treatment described: oral pan-JAK inhibitor, 5-10 mg twice daily. This chain uses TRBV6-5 with TRBJ2-7; D uncertain. Sequenced here: CD4+ T cells sorted from blood, sampled at week 24, from a patient treated with tofacitinib. The receptor was isolated from a human donor with alopecia areata. The CDR3 bases are TGTGCCAGCAGTACCCTGAGCTCCTACGAGCAGTACTTC. Amino acid sequence: CASSTLSSYEQYF.